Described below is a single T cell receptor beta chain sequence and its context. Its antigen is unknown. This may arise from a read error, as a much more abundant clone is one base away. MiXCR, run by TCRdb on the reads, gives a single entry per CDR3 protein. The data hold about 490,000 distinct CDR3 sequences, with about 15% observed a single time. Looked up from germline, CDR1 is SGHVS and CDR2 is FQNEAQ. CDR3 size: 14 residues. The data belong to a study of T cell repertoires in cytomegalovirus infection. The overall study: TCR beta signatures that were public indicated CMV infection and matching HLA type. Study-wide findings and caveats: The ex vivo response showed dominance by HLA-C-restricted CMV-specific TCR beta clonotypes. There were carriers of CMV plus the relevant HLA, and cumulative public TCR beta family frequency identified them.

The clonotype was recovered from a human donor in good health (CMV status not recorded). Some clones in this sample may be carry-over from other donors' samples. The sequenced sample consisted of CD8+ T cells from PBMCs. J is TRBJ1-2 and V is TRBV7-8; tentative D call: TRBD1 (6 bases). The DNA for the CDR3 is TGTGCCAGCAGCTTTTACAGGGAGGGGTATGGCTACTCCTTC. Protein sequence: CASSFYREGYGYSF.